This TCR beta chain was identified in a study of blood T cell repertoires in COVID-19. Study summary: Material from acute and convalescent COVID-19 was sourced from the United States, Italy and Spain.

CDR3 size: 15 residues. CDR1 and CDR2 (germline): LNHDA, SQIVND (reference sequence). TCRdb keeps only in-frame clones here, not all; method: immunoSEQ multiplex PCR. The sample gives about 130,000 clones, 80% to 90% of which show up once; 2.4% is in the top ten. As for this clone: At one of its ends the junction is not consistent with the germline gene, which may arise from a read error.

The sequencing sample was made of PBMCs or T cells enriched from blood (not recorded which). The receptor comes from a man aged 35-49 years with acute COVID-19. The chain carries TRBV19 and TRBJ1-5; TRBD1 matches at 10 bases. The CDR3 spells CGGDRGLRGNQPQHF. Here the CDR3 DNA reads TGCGGTGGTGACAGGGGGCTTCGGGGCAATCAGCCCCAGCATTTT.